Below are 23 T cell receptor beta chains sequenced from a single sample in a study of control samples from healthy donors and cancer patients. Produced via immunoSEQ multiplex PCR; TCRdb's table is partial and in-frame only. The profile shows roughly 450,000 clones, around 90% of them singletons. The sample comprised PBMCs. The receptors come from a man between 40 and 49 years old with head and neck cancer.

This sequence joins TRBV25-1 and TRBJ2-5; TRBD2 might be the D (5 bases). The CDR3 contains 14 residues. The V and J ends lost 3 bases and 5 bases respectively, with 13 bases between them. The germline V gene encodes CDR1 MGHDK and CDR2 SYGVNS. The CDR3 sequence is CASSDPRGRETQYF. Written as DNA, the CDR3 is TGTGCCAGCAGTGATCCCCGGGGTCGGGAGACCCAGTACTTC.

The J gene is TRBJ1-5, the V gene TRBV6-8, with D possibly being TRBD1 (6 bases). CDR1 is MNHGY, CDR2 SAAAGT, per germline. CDR3 length: 13 residues. V lost 4 bases to trimming and J lost 3 bases, with 7 bases between them. The CDR3 sequence is CASSWDTNQPQHF. CDR3 in DNA: TGTGCCAGCAGTTGGGACACCAATCAGCCCCAGCATTTT.

The V and J genes are TRBV4-2 and TRBJ1-1; D call uncertain. Germline loops: CDR1 LGHNA, CDR2 YNFKEQ. This CDR3 is built from 17 residues. Trimming stripped 2 bases from V and 1 base from J, with 17 bases between. The CDR3 loop reads CASSQFERGPTNTEAFF. The CDR3 DNA follows: TGTGCCAGCAGCCAATTCGAACGAGGACCTACGAACACTGAAGCTTTCTTT.

The rearrangement uses TRBV27 and TRBJ2-1; D perhaps matches TRBD1 (6 bases). Germline V CDR1 and CDR2: MNHEY, SMNVEV (reference sequence). Trimming took off 2 bases at V and 8 bases at J, with 10 bases between the two ends. This CDR3 is built from 13 residues. This CDR3 reads CASSLRRGDEQFF. The CDR3 nucleotides are TGTGCCAGCAGTTTACGCAGGGGCGATGAGCAGTTCTTC.

This chain connects TRBV7-2 to TRBJ1-5; perhaps TRBD1 as D (5 bases). Germline V gives CDR1 SGHTA, CDR2 FQGNSA. The CDR3 extends over 14 amino acids. The V gene lost 9 bases and the J gene lost 3 bases, with 15 bases spanning the gap. Here the CDR3 reads CASRFSGSNQPQHF. The CDR3 DNA follows: TGTGCCAGTCGCTTTTCAGGGTCCAATCAGCCCCAGCATTTT. The entire variable domain, with the rest obtained from reference TRBV7-2 and TRBJ1-5, is as follows: GAGVSQSPSNKVTEKGKDVELRCDPISGHTALYWYRQSLGQGLEFLIYFQGNSAPDKSGLPSDRFSAERTGGSVSTLTIQRTQQEDSAVYLCASRFSGSNQPQHFGDGTRLSIL.

The chain is built from TRBV5-1 and TRBJ2-5; D gene uncertain. CDR1 is SGHRS, CDR2 YFSETQ, per germline. The length of the CDR3 is 14 residues. V was pared by 1 base and J by 4 bases, with 11 bases between. DNA of the CDR3: TGCGCCAGCAGCTTGCAAGCTTCGTCAGAGACCCAGTACTTC. Translated: CASSLQASSETQYF.

The chain combines TRBV9 with TRBJ2-3; 9 bases fit TRBD2. J gave up 0 bases and V 6 bases, and 11 bases lay outside the gene matches. CDR1 and CDR2 from the germline V gene are SGDLS and YYNGEE. This CDR3 region has 17 residues. The chain's CDR3 is CASNRASGEISTDTQYF. DNA for the CDR3: TGTGCCAGCAACCGAGCTAGCGGGGAGATTAGCACAGATACGCAGTATTTT.

The chain is built from TRBV18 and TRBJ2-3; 12 bases line up with TRBD2. The V gene's germline CDR1 is KGHSH and CDR2 LQKENI. The CDR3 consists of 17 residues. The V segment lost 6 bases and the J segment 4 bases; nucleotides outside the gene matches: 11. The CDR3, as DNA: TGTGCCAGCTCTACACTTTACGGGACTAGCGGGTCAGATACGCAGTATTTT. Its protein product is CASSTLYGTSGSDTQYF.

The rearrangement links TRBV14 to TRBJ2-5, with 9 bases lining up with TRBD1. The CDR3 has 14 amino acids. V shed 4 bases, J shed 2 bases, and the junction held 2 bases outside the gene matches. In germline, CDR1 is SGHDN, CDR2 FVKESK. The CDR3 DNA sequence: TGTGCCAGCAGCCGCGACAGGGGGCAAGAGACCCAGTACTTC. It codes for CASSRDRGQETQYF.

V usage is TRBV5-6 and J usage is TRBJ2-3; 8 bases agree with TRBD2. V was clipped by 1 base and J by 2 bases; unmatched bases: 3. The CDR3 runs to 15 residues. The germline gives CDR1 SGHDT, CDR2 YYEEEE. CDR3 coding DNA: TGTGCCAGCAGCTTGCCGGGGGGGCCCACAGATACGCAGTATTTT. Its protein is CASSLPGGPTDTQYF.

This sequence joins TRBV7-2 and TRBJ1-1; D not certain. The CDR3 contains 14 residues. The V gene lost 6 bases and the J gene lost 5 bases, with 16 bases spanning the gap. Germline V gene data show CDR1 as SGHTA and CDR2 as FQGNSA. The CDR3 spells CASRTRAERTEAFF. CDR3 bases: TGTGCCAGCAGAACCCGGGCAGAGCGGACTGAAGCTTTCTTT. The variable domain in full, completed from reference TRBV7-2 and TRBJ1-1, reads GAGVSQSPSNKVTEKGKDVELRCDPISGHTALYWYRQSLGQGLEFLIYFQGNSAPDKSGLPSDRFSAERTGGSVSTLTIQRTQQEDSAVYLCASRTRAERTEAFFGQGTRLTVV.

Details on this clone: A junction end diverges from the germline sequence, so it may reflect a read error. V is TRBV11-2 and J is TRBJ2-7, with TRBD2 as a possible D gene (7 bases). Germline assignment: CDR1 SGHAT and CDR2 FQNNGV. The CDR3 is 14 residues long. The CDR3: CASRNAGRGGAPLF. The CDR3 DNA sequence: TGTGCCAGCAGAAACGCCGGTAGGGGGGGAGCCCCCCTATTC.

This clone was counted a single time. J is TRBJ2-1 and V is TRBV7-6, with 10 bases lining up with TRBD2. CDR3 length: 20 amino acids. CDR1 and CDR2 from the germline V gene are SGHVS and FNYEAQ. V lost 0 bases to trimming and J lost 7 bases; unmatched junction nucleotides: 18. CDR3 amino acids: CASSLAEWVLAGVVGNEQFF. Written as DNA, the CDR3 is TGTGCCAGCAGCTTAGCGGAATGGGTTCTAGCGGGAGTCGTGGGGAATGAGCAGTTCTTC.

The chain uses TRBV28 and TRBJ2-1, with D hard to call. V shed 3 bases and J shed 6 bases, with 9 bases lying between them. This CDR3 region has 13 residues. Germline CDR1 and CDR2: MDHEN and SYDVKM. The chain's CDR3 is CASSFWVGNEQFF. The CDR3 DNA reads TGTGCCAGCAGTTTCTGGGTAGGCAATGAGCAGTTCTTC.

This rearrangement joins TRBV27 to TRBJ1-4; weak D call: TRBD1 (6 bases). V gave up 6 bases and J gave up 6 bases, with 17 bases separating them. Germline lookup yields CDR1 MNHEY and CDR2 SMNVEV (reference sequence). The CDR3 loop spans 15 amino acids. The CDR3 nucleotides read TGTGCCAGCAGGAGGGGGAGCCACTTGGATGAAAAACTGTTTTTT. It is translated as CASRRGSHLDEKLFF.

V gene TRBV29-1 combines with J gene TRBJ1-1, with D maybe TRBD1 (5 bases). There are 14 residues in the CDR3. V lost 5 bases to trimming and J lost 4 bases, with 17 bases between them. Germline V gives CDR1 SQVTM, CDR2 ANQGSEA. Here the CDR3 DNA reads TGCAGCGTTCGGACGGTCGGGGGTGCCACTGAAGCTTTCTTT. As protein: CSVRTVGGATEAFF.

V and J are TRBV2 and TRBJ1-1; maybe TRBD1 (5 bases). V was shortened by 7 bases and J by 5 bases, with 17 bases between the two germline ends. Germline loops: CDR1 SNHLY, CDR2 FYNNEI. This CDR3 contains 14 residues. Written as DNA, the CDR3 is TGTGCCAGCACAGGGTCAGCCTTAAGGACTGAAGCTTTCTTT. This gives the protein CASTGSALRTEAFF. The whole variable domain, remainder taken from reference TRBV2 and TRBJ1-1, is EPEVTQTPSHQVTQMGQEVILRCVPISNHLYFYWYRQILGQKVEFLVSFYNNEISEKSEIFDDQFSVERPDGSNFTLKIRSTKLEDSAMYFCASTGSALRTEAFFGQGTRLTVV.

This clone was seen once. The CDR3 DNA sequence: TGTGCCAGCTTAGGAAGGGTCGGGGCGAACACCGGGGAGCTGTTTTTT. This gives the protein CASLGRVGANTGELFF. The chain joins TRBV7-9 to TRBJ2-2; tentatively, D is TRBD2 (5 bases). V lost 8 bases, J lost 0 bases, and 16 bases lay in between. Germline CDR1 SEHNR, CDR2 FQNEAQ (reference sequence). This CDR3 has 16 amino acids. Combining the CDR3 with reference TRBV7-9 and TRBJ2-2 gives the whole variable domain DTGVSQNPRHKITKRGQNVTFRCDPISEHNRLYWYRQTLGQGPEFLTYFQNEAQLEKSRLLSDRFSAERPKGSFSTLEIQRTEQGDSAMYLCASLGRVGANTGELFFGEGSRLTVL.

The gene calls are TRBV6-1 and TRBJ1-5; TRBD1 matches at 7 bases. CDR3 length: 14 residues. From germline, CDR1 is MNHNS and CDR2 SASEGT. V shed 3 bases, J shed 1 base, and the junction held 0 bases outside the gene matches. The CDR3 DNA reads as TGTGCCAGCAGTGACAGGGGGAGCAATCAGCCCCAGCATTTT. This sequence encodes CASSDRGSNQPQHF.

V and J are TRBV7-8 and TRBJ2-2; tentatively, D is TRBD1 (5 bases). Trimming took 7 bases from V and 7 from J, leaving 16 bases between them. The CDR3 sequence is 14 residues long. CDR1 and CDR2 from the germline V gene are SGHVS and FQNEAQ. The DNA for the CDR3 is TGTGCCAGCAACCTCCTAACAGGAAACGGGGAGCTGTTTTTT. Translated, it gives CASNLLTGNGELFF.

V usage is TRBV5-5 and J usage is TRBJ2-1, with 12 bases fitting TRBD2. Germline V lookup: CDR1 SGHKS, CDR2 YYEKEE (reference sequence). V dropped 2 bases and J dropped 4; count of bases not matched to a gene: 4. The CDR3 sequence is 16 residues long. CDR3 bases: TGTGCCAGCAGCTTCTGGACTAGCGGGATATACAATGAGCAGTTCTTC. It translates to CASSFWTSGIYNEQFF.

This clone has more than one count but fewer than ten. The CDR3 coding sequence is TGCGCCAGCAGAGGGAACACTGAAGCTTTCTTT. Translating gives CASRGNTEAFF. This rearrangement joins TRBV5-1 to TRBJ1-1; D uncertain. The germline gives CDR1 SGHRS, CDR2 YFSETQ. Trimming cost V 5 bases and J 1 base, with 3 bases left between them. This CDR3 has 11 residues.

V gene TRBV6-5 combines with J gene TRBJ1-1, with D possibly matching TRBD1 (5 bases). The CDR3 loop spans 15 amino acids. V lost 6 bases to trimming and J lost 2 bases, with 16 bases between them. Germline V lookup: CDR1 MNHEY, CDR2 SVGAGI. CDR3 nucleotides: TGTGCCAGCAGCGCCGGCGGGGCCCGAAACACTGAAGCTTTCTTT. It codes for CASSAGGARNTEAFF.